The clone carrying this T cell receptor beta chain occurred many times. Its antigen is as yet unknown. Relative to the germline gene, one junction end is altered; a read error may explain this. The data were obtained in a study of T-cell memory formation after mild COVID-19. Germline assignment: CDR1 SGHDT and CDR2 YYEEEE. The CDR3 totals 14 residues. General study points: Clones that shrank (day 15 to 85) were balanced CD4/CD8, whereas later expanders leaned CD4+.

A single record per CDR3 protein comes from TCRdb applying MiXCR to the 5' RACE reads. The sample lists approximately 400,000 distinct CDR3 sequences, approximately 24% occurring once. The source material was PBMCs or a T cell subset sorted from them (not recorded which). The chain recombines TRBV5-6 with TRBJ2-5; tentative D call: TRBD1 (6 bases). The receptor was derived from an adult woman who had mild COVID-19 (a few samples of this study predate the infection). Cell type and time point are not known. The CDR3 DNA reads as TGCGCCAGCAGCTTTGGGACAACCCAAGAGACCCAGTACTTC. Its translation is CASSFGTTQETQYF.